The 27 T cell receptor beta chains below were found in one sample sequenced in a study of human T cells and chemical hapten exposure (dated by TCRdb to the early 2020s). The sample's time point label is to be understood as: pre-sensitization, week 0. According to the study, the label for this sample's treatment or condition signals: therapeutic diphenylcyclopropenone sensitization with weekly scalp DPC. Preparation of the library involved RACE. TCRdb shows the sequencer as NextSeq 500. TCRdb reran the public reads through fastp at Q25 and MiXCR, keeping productive beta chains. Entries are consolidated by CDR3 protein sequence, retaining the most common genes and DNA. Within this sample are tens of thousands of distinct CDR3 sequences, with around 15% of them counted one time only. Approximately 4.5% of the sample belongs to the ten largest clones. Sequencing was performed on whole blood, taken in connection with sensitization to the hapten diphenylcyclopropenone (DPC). The receptors originated from a woman between 50 and 59 years old with alopecia areata. Some clones in this sample may be carry-over from other donors' samples.

A few counts support this clonotype. This chain joins TRBV18 and TRBJ2-1; 8 nucleotides line up with TRBD1. The V and J ends lost 2 bases and 9 bases, in that order; junction bases with no gene match: 3. Germline V CDR1 and CDR2: KGHSH, LQKENI. This CDR3 region has 13 residues. The CDR3: CASSPRQGSEQFF. For the CDR3, the DNA is TGTGCCAGCTCACCAAGACAGGGGAGTGAGCAGTTCTTC.

The rearrangement links TRBV6-6 to TRBJ2-7, with D tentatively TRBD2 (6 bases). The germline V and J ends were trimmed by 2 bases and 5 bases, with 13 bases remaining between them. This CDR3 region has 14 residues. The germline gives CDR1 MNHNY, CDR2 SVGAGI (reference sequence). CDR3 nucleotides: TGTGCCAGCAGTTACAGCGGGCCAAACGACGAGCAGTACTTC. As protein: CASSYSGPNDEQYF.

This chain connects TRBV6-2 or TRBV6-3 to TRBJ2-1; 9 positions agree with TRBD2. The CDR3 spans 16 residues. The ends lost 2 bases at V and 8 bases at J; junction bases unmatched: 10. Looked up from germline, CDR1 is MNHEY and CDR2 is SVGEGT. The chain's CDR3 is CASSYTGGRGDDEQFF. As DNA, the CDR3 is TGTGCCAGCAGTTACACCGGCGGGAGGGGAGATGATGAGCAGTTCTTC.

The V gene is TRBV20-1, the J gene TRBJ2-7; maybe TRBD2 (5 bases). This CDR3 spans 11 amino acids. Germline V gives CDR1 DFQATT, CDR2 SNEGSKA (reference sequence). The ends were cut back, 0 bases at V and 7 bases at J, with 7 bases in the middle. The CDR3 DNA follows: TGCAGTGCTAGAGATGGGAGAGAGCAGTACTTC. It yields the protein CSARDGREQYF.

This clonotype was seen a handful of times. V usage is TRBV14 and J usage is TRBJ2-6; 7 bases map to TRBD1. The junction had 10 bases not matched to a gene; V was cut back by 5 bases and J by 0 bases. The CDR3 consists of 18 residues. Germline-derived CDR1 and CDR2 are SGHDN and FVKESK. CDR3 amino acids: CASSATGRWSSGANVLTF. The CDR3 nucleotides are TGTGCCAGCAGCGCGACAGGGAGATGGAGCTCTGGGGCCAACGTCCTGACTTTC.

This chain's CDR3 is CASSYKFGAPTYEQYF. In DNA, the CDR3 is TGTGCCAGCAGTTACAAATTCGGGGCGCCTACCTACGAGCAGTACTTC. The chain couples TRBV6-5 to TRBJ2-7; D could derive from TRBD1 or TRBD2 (5 bases each). The CDR3 runs 16 residues. V lost 2 bases, J lost 2 bases, and 16 bases lay in between. The V gene's germline CDR1 is MNHEY and CDR2 SVGAGI.

The CDR3 DNA reads TGCGCCAGCAGTCCTGGACAGGGAGGGTCCTACGAGCAGTACTTC. It translates to CASSPGQGGSYEQYF. V usage is TRBV5-1 and J usage is TRBJ2-7; possibly TRBD1 for D (8 bases). CDR1 is SGHRS, CDR2 YFSETQ, per germline. V lost 5 bases to trimming and J lost 1 base, with 16 bases between them. This CDR3 is 15 amino acids long.

This sequence joins TRBV6-5 and TRBJ2-5; 9 nucleotides match TRBD2. The CDR3 contains 15 residues. Germline V CDR1 and CDR2: MNHEY, SVGAGI. V shed 6 bases, J shed 2 bases, and the junction held 7 bases outside the gene matches. The chain's CDR3 is CASRGVAGDQETQYF. CDR3 DNA sequence: TGTGCCAGCAGAGGCGTAGCGGGGGATCAAGAGACCCAGTACTTC.

This clonotype was observed a handful of times. The chain links TRBV4-1 to TRBJ2-3; no firm D call. This CDR3 contains 13 residues. Deletions cut 2 bases from V and 3 bases from J, with 6 bases between. CDR1 is MGHRA and CDR2 is YSYEKL in the germline V gene. As DNA, the CDR3 is TGCGCCAGCAGCCAATCAGCGACAGATACGCAGTATTTT. Residues: CASSQSATDTQYF.

The chain employs TRBV29-1 and TRBJ1-1; D not resolved. This CDR3 comprises 15 residues. Trimming shortened V by 4 bases and J by 0 bases, and 15 bases separated the two germline ends. Germline-derived CDR1 and CDR2 are SQVTM and ANQGSEA. The CDR3 DNA sequence: TGCAGCGTTGCTACTGACCCTGGATTGAACACTGAAGCTTTCTTT. Translation gives CSVATDPGLNTEAFF. The full variable domain, rest sourced from reference TRBV29-1 and TRBJ1-1, is SAVISQKPSRDICQRGTSLTIQCQVDSQVTMMFWYRQQPGQSLTLIATANQGSEATYESGFVIDKFPISRPNLTFSTLTVSNMSPEDSSIYLCSVATDPGLNTEAFFGQGTRLTVV.

The sample holds a few counts of this clonotype. The J gene is TRBJ2-3, the V gene TRBV20-1, with D perhaps assigned TRBD1 or TRBD2 (7 bases each). Germline V gives CDR1 DFQATT, CDR2 SNEGSKA (reference sequence). V lost 0 bases to trimming and J lost 3 bases, with 16 bases between them. CDR3 size: 16 residues. The CDR3 is CSARDPRGGKTDTQYF. The CDR3 nucleotides are TGCAGTGCTAGAGATCCCAGGGGGGGAAAAACAGATACGCAGTATTTT.

This clonotype appeared a few times. This chain connects TRBV7-6 to TRBJ2-1; TRBD2 matches at 11 bases. CDR1 and CDR2 (germline): SGHVS, FNYEAQ. The ends lost 5 bases at V and 7 bases at J; junction bases unmatched: 13. The CDR3 totals 17 residues. CDR3 sequence (DNA): TGTGCCAGCAGCCTCGACGTACCTAGCGGGAGGAGAAATGAGCAGTTCTTC. Encoded protein: CASSLDVPSGRRNEQFF. Looking up the rest from reference TRBV7-6 and TRBJ2-1 gives the full variable domain: GAGVSQSPRYKVTKRGQDVALRCDPISGHVSLYWYRQALGQGPEFLTYFNYEAQQDKSGLPNDRFSAERPEGSISTLTIQRTEQRDSAMYRCASSLDVPSGRRNEQFFGPGTRLTVL.

This clonotype was counted ten times or more. The chain combines TRBV7-8 with TRBJ2-3; D is perhaps TRBD2 (6 bases). Per germline, CDR1 SGHVS and CDR2 FQNEAQ. The CDR3 is 15 amino acids. The V and J ends lost 5 bases and 0 bases respectively, with 12 bases between them. In DNA, the CDR3 is TGTGCCAGCAGCGTTAGCGGAACTAGCACAGATACGCAGTATTTT. Its translation: CASSVSGTSTDTQYF. The variable domain in full, with the rest retrieved from reference TRBV7-8 and TRBJ2-3, is GAGVSQSPRYKVAKRGQDVALRCDPISGHVSLFWYQQALGQGPEFLTYFQNEAQLDKSGLPSDRFFAERPEGSVSTLKIQRTQQEDSAVYLCASSVSGTSTDTQYFGPGTRLTVL.

In its sample, this clonotype was seen many times. The rearrangement joins TRBV7-9 to TRBJ1-4, with D maybe TRBD1 (5 bases). The CDR3 length is 13 residues. In germline, CDR1 is SEHNR, CDR2 FQNEAQ (reference sequence). V gave up 5 bases and J gave up 10 bases, with 14 bases separating them. The CDR3 is CASSKSGGTKLFF. The CDR3, as DNA: TGTGCCAGCAGCAAATCGGGGGGAACAAAACTGTTTTTT.

V usage is TRBV29-1 and J usage is TRBJ2-1, with 8 bases lining up with TRBD2. The CDR3 runs 14 residues. CDR1 and CDR2 from the germline V gene are SQVTM and ANQGSEA. J was trimmed by 2 bases and V by 4 bases; bases with no gene match: 4. The CDR3 DNA reads TGCAGCGTTGTTAGCGGGAAGGCCTACAATGAGCAGTTCTTC. The encoded protein is CSVVSGKAYNEQFF.

CDR3 DNA sequence: TGTGCCTGGAGATACCCGGGGAGAATGAACACTGAAGCTTTCTTT. Protein: CAWRYPGRMNTEAFF. This chain connects TRBV30 to TRBJ1-1; D unresolved. The V end was cut by 3 bases, the J end by 0 bases, with 14 bases between. The CDR3 is 15 residues long. CDR1 and CDR2 from the germline V gene are GTSNPN and SVGIG (reference sequence).

This clonotype was observed a few times. The chain uses TRBV6-6 and TRBJ1-1; the match to TRBD1 covers 8 bases. J lost 1 base, V lost 4 bases, and 8 bases had no gene match. This CDR3 is 16 amino acids long. Germline V gene data show CDR1 as MNHNY and CDR2 as SVGAGI (reference sequence). CDR3 nucleotide sequence: TGTGCCAGCAGTTCCGCCCCCGGGACAGGGAACACTGAAGCTTTCTTT. Encoded protein: CASSSAPGTGNTEAFF.

Only a few counts were recorded for this clonotype. The chain uses TRBV7-2 and TRBJ1-6; D is unresolved. Deletions cut 2 bases from V and 7 bases from J, with 9 bases between. This CDR3 is 14 amino acids long. Germline V gene sequence: CDR1 SGHTA, CDR2 FQGNSA. The CDR3 is CASSLSIGNSPLHF. The CDR3 nucleotides read TGTGCCAGCAGCTTATCTATCGGGAATTCACCCCTCCACTTT.

This sequence joins TRBV11-2 and TRBJ2-1; D gene ambiguous. CDR1 and CDR2 from the germline V gene are SGHAT and FQNNGV. V lost 1 base, J lost 2 bases, and 9 bases lay in between. The CDR3 contains 15 residues. This CDR3 is CASSLASAPYNEQFF. In DNA form, the CDR3 reads TGTGCCAGCAGCTTAGCCAGCGCACCCTACAATGAGCAGTTCTTC.

The gene calls are TRBV20-1 and TRBJ1-2; 8 nucleotides line up with TRBD1. V trimming: 5 bases; J trimming: 4 bases; junction bases outside the gene matches: 9. Germline CDR1 DFQATT, CDR2 SNEGSKA (reference sequence). The CDR3 totals 14 residues. Written as DNA, the CDR3 is TGCAGTGCTCCCGGGACAGGCCCTCCCTATGGCTACACCTTC. Translation gives CSAPGTGPPYGYTF.

This clonotype showed up just a few times. This chain uses TRBV20-1 with TRBJ2-3; 7 bases agree with TRBD2. This CDR3 spans 15 amino acids. The J segment lost 0 bases and the V segment lost 5 bases, leaving 8 bases of the junction unmatched. CDR1 and CDR2 (germline): DFQATT, SNEGSKA (reference sequence). For the CDR3, the DNA is TGCAGTGCTGACGGACTAGATGGCAGCACAGATACGCAGTATTTT. Its protein is CSADGLDGSTDTQYF.

This clonotype has only a few counts. This chain links TRBV18 with TRBJ2-7; 8 nucleotides match TRBD2. The CDR3 is 16 amino acids. The V gene's germline CDR1 is KGHSH and CDR2 LQKENI. J was trimmed by 0 bases and V by 3 bases; bases with no gene match: 7. In DNA, the CDR3 is TGTGCCAGCTCACCCAACGGGGGGGCAACCTCCTACGAGCAGTACTTC. This gives the protein CASSPNGGATSYEQYF.

This clonotype was detected a few times. The rearrangement links TRBV29-1 to TRBJ2-3; D may match TRBD1 or TRBD2 (6 bases each). There are 15 residues in the CDR3. Germline V gene lookup returns CDR1 SQVTM and CDR2 ANQGSEA. The ends were cut back, 4 bases at V and 0 bases at J, with 14 bases in the middle. CDR3 protein: CSVAPRGASTDTQYF. The CDR3 DNA is TGCAGCGTTGCCCCAAGGGGGGCTAGCACAGATACGCAGTATTTT.

This clonotype showed up many times. The chain joins TRBV29-1 to TRBJ2-7; TRBD2 matches 9 bases. The CDR3 runs to 12 residues. The ends lost 4 bases at V and 6 bases at J; junction bases unmatched: 4. Per germline, CDR1 SQVTM and CDR2 ANQGSEA. CDR3 coding DNA: TGCAGCGTTGGCAATAGCGGGAGCGAGCAGTACTTC. It yields the protein CSVGNSGSEQYF.

This clonotype occurred a few times. The V call is TRBV28, the J call TRBJ1-1, with D tentatively TRBD1 (6 bases). CDR1 and CDR2 from the germline V gene are MDHEN and SYDVKM. The V and J ends lost 4 bases and 4 bases respectively, with 19 bases between them. The CDR3 runs 16 residues. The CDR3 loop reads CASSSALRQVGTEAFF. The CDR3, as DNA: TGTGCCAGCAGTTCGGCCCTCAGACAGGTGGGCACTGAAGCTTTCTTT. Filled out from reference TRBV28 and TRBJ1-1, the complete variable domain reads DVKVTQSSRYLVKRTGEKVFLECVQDMDHENMFWYRQDPGLGLRLIYFSYDVKMKEKGDIPEGYSVSREKKERFSLILESASTNQTSMYLCASSSALRQVGTEAFFGQGTRLTVV.

A few counts support this clonotype. The CDR3 protein is CASSQGGGSGTQYF. The DNA for the CDR3 is TGTGCCAGCAGCCAAGGAGGCGGGAGCGGGACCCAGTACTTC. The chain is built from TRBV3-1 and TRBJ2-5, with 7 bases aligning to TRBD2. V dropped 1 base and J dropped 7; count of bases not matched to a gene: 6. This CDR3 has 14 amino acids. Germline CDR1 and CDR2: LGHDT and YNNKEL (reference sequence).

The genes are TRBV20-1 and TRBJ1-1; D unresolved. The V gene's germline CDR1 is DFQATT and CDR2 SNEGSKA (reference sequence). Trimming stripped 2 bases from V and 3 bases from J, with 4 bases between. The CDR3 sequence is 11 residues long. CDR3 loop: CSARKDTEAFF. As DNA, the CDR3 is TGCAGTGCTAGAAAGGACACTGAAGCTTTCTTT.